This entry lists 14 T cell receptor beta chains sequenced from one sample in a study of T cells after yellow fever vaccination. TCRdb reanalysed the 5' RACE reads using MiXCR and keeps one entry per CDR3 protein. The sample lists around 300,000 distinct CDR3 sequences; 10% to 15% were seen once. The sample in question was CD4+ T cells sorted from PBMCs, obtained 45 days after the yellow fever booster vaccination. These TCRs come from a young man who received the YFV17D yellow fever vaccine.

This clonotype was observed at least ten times. V is TRBV3-1 and J is TRBJ1-5; D gene unclear. V lost 4 bases and J lost 3, with 7 bases in between. The CDR3 contains 13 residues. Germline V gives CDR1 LGHDT, CDR2 YNNKEL (reference sequence). CDR3 coding DNA: TGTGCCAGCAGCCCCTCGTACAATCAGCCCCAGCATTTT. This encodes CASSPSYNQPQHF.

The chain couples TRBV30 to TRBJ1-5, with TRBD1 as a possible D gene (5 bases). V shed 0 bases and J shed 4 bases, with 13 bases lying between them. The germline V gene encodes CDR1 GTSNPN and CDR2 SVGIG (reference sequence). The CDR3 extends over 15 amino acids. CDR3 nucleotide sequence: TGTGCCTGGAGTGTCGGGTCAGGGAAGAATCAGCCCCAGCATTTT. Protein sequence: CAWSVGSGKNQPQHF.

This clonotype was seen a handful of times. The rearrangement joins TRBV7-2 to TRBJ1-1; D is ambiguous. Looked up from germline, CDR1 is SGHTA and CDR2 is FQGNSA. This CDR3 comprises 13 residues. With 1 base removed from V and 10 bases from J, the gap between germline ends came to 13 bases. CDR3 sequence reads: CASSLDPLARAFF. DNA for the CDR3: TGTGCCAGCAGCTTAGATCCCCTCGCGAGAGCTTTCTTT.

This clonotype was seen more than once but under ten times. The rearrangement joins TRBV7-8 to TRBJ2-1; no clear D gene. Between the trimmed V and J ends, which lost 4 bases and 5 bases, there was a span of 6 bases. The CDR3 contains 12 residues. Looked up from germline, CDR1 is SGHVS and CDR2 is FQNEAQ. CDR3 amino acids: CASSSNNNEQFF. CDR3 in DNA: TGTGCCAGCAGCTCAAATAACAATGAGCAGTTCTTC.

This clonotype has more than one count but fewer than ten. The chain uses TRBV20-1 and TRBJ2-6; 7 nucleotides agree with TRBD1. The CDR3 is 16 amino acids. The V segment lost 6 bases and the J segment 2 bases; nucleotides outside the gene matches: 10. Germline CDR1 is DFQATT and CDR2 is SNEGSKA (reference sequence). This CDR3 reads CSAIGGPGAGANVLTF. As DNA, the CDR3 is TGCAGTGCAATAGGGGGCCCTGGCGCTGGGGCCAACGTCCTGACTTTC.

Only a few counts were recorded for this clonotype. The V call is TRBV6-5, the J call TRBJ2-5; the match to TRBD1 covers 8 bases. Trimming cost V 2 bases and J 2 bases; bases outside gene matches: 4. The CDR3 contains 15 residues. Germline values: CDR1 MNHEY, CDR2 SVGAGI. CDR3 bases: TGTGCCAGCAGTTACGTGGGACAGGCTCAAGAGACCCAGTACTTC. Encoded protein: CASSYVGQAQETQYF.

J is TRBJ2-3 and V is TRBV5-1, with D unclear. The CDR3 has 14 residues. Per germline, CDR1 SGHRS and CDR2 YFSETQ. V lost 4 bases and J 2 bases, leaving 11 bases between the germline ends. Here the CDR3 DNA reads TGCGCCAGCAGCGCTTTCGGGCTCACAGATACGCAGTATTTT. It translates to CASSAFGLTDTQYF.

The chain carries TRBV20-1 and TRBJ1-1, with D perhaps matching TRBD1 (5 bases). Germline loops: CDR1 DFQATT, CDR2 SNEGSKA (reference sequence). The length of the CDR3 is 13 residues. Trimming shortened V by 3 bases and J by 2 bases, and 10 bases separated the two germline ends. This chain's CDR3 is CSASGGFNTEAFF. The CDR3 nucleotides are TGCAGTGCTAGCGGGGGATTTAACACTGAAGCTTTCTTT.

This clonotype was picked up a small number of times. The chain recombines TRBV5-1 with TRBJ2-2; D gene uncertain. Germline V lookup: CDR1 SGHRS, CDR2 YFSETQ. Trimming pared 0 bases from V and 2 bases from J, leaving 11 bases between. The CDR3 covers 16 residues. In DNA, the CDR3 is TGCGCCAGCAGCTTGGCATCACAGCTAAACACCGGGGAGCTGTTTTTT. As protein: CASSLASQLNTGELFF. Together with reference TRBV5-1 and TRBJ2-2, the CDR3 gives the full variable domain: KAGVTQTPRYLIKTRGQQVTLSCSPISGHRSVSWYQQTPGQGLQFLFEYFSETQRNKGNFPGRFSGRQFSNSRSEMNVSTLELGDSALYLCASSLASQLNTGELFFGEGSRLTVL.

This clonotype was recorded at least ten times. The chain is built from TRBV20-1 and TRBJ2-3; 12 nucleotides match TRBD2. This CDR3 contains 16 residues. CDR1 DFQATT and CDR2 SNEGSKA come from the germline V gene (reference sequence). The trim removed 5 bases at V and 6 bases at J, leaving 12 bases unmatched. Written as DNA, the CDR3 is TGCAGTGCTCTTCCTACAAGACTAGCGGGAGTCGATACGCAGTATTTT. Protein: CSALPTRLAGVDTQYF.

This chain joins TRBV5-5 and TRBJ1-1; a weak D match, TRBD1 (6 bases). The CDR3 sequence is 16 residues long. Looked up from germline, CDR1 is SGHKS and CDR2 is YYEKEE (reference sequence). V lost 4 bases, J lost 6 bases, and 22 bases lay in between. The DNA of the CDR3 is TGTGCCAGCAGCCGACAGGCGGGGAACGATTGGGCTGAAGCTTTCTTT. This gives the protein CASSRQAGNDWAEAFF. The full variable domain, its missing parts supplied by reference TRBV5-5 and TRBJ1-1, is DAGVTQSPTHLIKTRGQQVTLRCSPISGHKSVSWYQQVLGQGPQFIFQYYEKEERGRGNFPDRFSARQFPNYSSELNVNALLLGDSALYLCASSRQAGNDWAEAFFGQGTRLTVV.

There are a few counts of this clonotype. The rearrangement links TRBV9 to TRBJ1-2, with a weak D call TRBD1 (6 bases). This CDR3 has 15 residues. Germline values: CDR1 SGDLS, CDR2 YYNGEE. The germline V and J ends were trimmed by 4 bases and 8 bases, with 21 bases remaining between them. CDR3 sequence reads: CASSRYGKGDKGYTF. DNA of the CDR3: TGTGCCAGCAGCCGGTATGGAAAGGGGGATAAGGGCTACACCTTC.

In its sample, this clonotype was seen many times. The V and J genes are TRBV5-1 and TRBJ2-1, with D maybe TRBD1 (6 bases). From germline, CDR1 is SGHRS and CDR2 YFSETQ. The length of the CDR3 is 15 residues. Trimming stripped 4 bases from V and 5 bases from J, with 16 bases between. The CDR3 DNA follows: TGCGCCAGCAGCATAGCACTTCGGACAGACAATGAGCAGTTCTTC. Its translation: CASSIALRTDNEQFF.

In its sample, this clonotype was seen a few times. The gene calls are TRBV7-2 and TRBJ2-7; D perhaps matches TRBD2 (6 bases). The CDR3 totals 14 residues. V lost 3 bases, J lost 3 bases, and 12 bases lay in between. Germline V gives CDR1 SGHTA, CDR2 FQGNSA. This CDR3 reads CASSFFGGYYEQYF. The CDR3 DNA reads TGTGCCAGCAGCTTCTTTGGAGGGTACTACGAGCAGTACTTC.